The present T cell receptor (beta chain) was sequenced within a study of human T cells and chemical hapten exposure. Study context: Patch tests put 0.01% DPC on the upper back, and the results were checked at 6 days.

The library put unique molecular identifiers onto individual cDNA molecules. MiXCR was run by TCRdb on the RACE reads, yielding one entry per CDR3 protein. The sample lists about 380,000 distinct CDR3 sequences, around 4.8% seen once, with about 2.2% in the top ten. CDR3 length: 15 residues. From germline, CDR1 is DFQATT and CDR2 SNEGSKA (reference sequence). Germline trimming cut 5 bases from V and 3 bases from J; bases unmatched to any gene: 13. Regarding time point: patch test 1, 2 weeks after DPC sensitization. Treatment: therapeutic diphenylcyclopropenone sensitization with weekly scalp DPC. Sample donors consisted of patients with alopecia, aged 18 to 70 years, who were suitable for DPC. This clonotype has ten or more counts. The antigen is not known. General observations from the study: Expanded TCR counts at PT1 went up together with patch test score, a positive correlation.

The J gene is TRBJ2-7, the V gene TRBV20-1; TRBD2 matches at 7 bases. Sample: whole blood, taken in connection with sensitization to the hapten diphenylcyclopropenone (DPC). The TCR originated in a woman aged 45-65 years with alopecia areata. Some clones in this sample may be carry-over from other donors' samples. CDR3 nucleotides: TGCAGTGCTGGGGGGGGGACCCGCATCGGCTACGAGCAGTACTTC. It yields the protein CSAGGGTRIGYEQYF.